The 6 T cell receptor beta chains below all came from one sample that was sequenced in a study of blood T cell repertoires in COVID-19 (dated by TCRdb to about 2020). Library prep was done by the immunoSEQ multiplex PCR assay. This immuneACCESS table, as held by TCRdb, lists in-frame sequences with V and J called but not all clones. Of the missing ones, under half trace to an unresolved V gene in checked studies; the others have no known cause. For this sample there are about 38,000 clones; 70% to 90% appear just once. The ten most abundant clones make up around 5% of the sample. What was sequenced was peripheral blood. The receptors come from a man aged 50-59 years with active COVID-19.

The CDR3 region is CASSYSSGQGYGYTF. In DNA, the CDR3 is TGTGCCAGCAGTTACTCTAGTGGACAGGGGTACGGCTACACCTTC. This chain links TRBV6-5 with TRBJ1-2; TRBD1 matches at 9 bases. The V gene end was trimmed by 0 bases and the J gene end by 8 bases; junction bases not matched to a gene: 7. The CDR3 has 15 amino acids. Germline CDR1 reads MNHEY; CDR2 reads SVGAGI.

The genes are TRBV11-2 and TRBJ1-2, with D possibly being TRBD1 (6 bases). CDR1 SGHAT and CDR2 FQNNGV come from the germline V gene. With 8 bases removed from V and 3 bases from J, the gap between germline ends came to 13 bases. This CDR3 comprises 13 residues. The chain's CDR3 is CASGLQGDYGYTF. Written as DNA, the CDR3 is TGTGCCAGCGGATTACAGGGTGACTATGGCTACACCTTC.

The chain joins TRBV21-1 to TRBJ1-2; TRBD1 was called by the table and not checked on the DNA. TRBV21-1 has pseudogene status. The CDR3 totals 18 residues. CDR3 protein: CASSKFISGTGEDYGYTF. CDR3 bases: TGTGCCAGCAGCAAATTTATATCTGGGACAGGGGAGGACTATGGCTACACCTTC.

V gene TRBV5-1 combines with J gene TRBJ2-7; 10 bases map to TRBD1. The CDR3 is 16 residues long. CDR1 and CDR2 (germline): SGHRS, YFSETQ. Germline trimming cut 4 bases from V and 5 bases from J; bases unmatched to any gene: 12. As DNA, the CDR3 is TGCGCCAGCAGCGCCGATGCCTGGGACAGGGGCCACGAGCAGTACTTC. It codes for CASSADAWDRGHEQYF. Variable domain in full (rest from reference TRBV5-1 and TRBJ2-7): KAGVTQTPRYLIKTRGQQVTLSCSPISGHRSVSWYQQTPGQGLQFLFEYFSETQRNKGNFPGRFSGRQFSNSRSEMNVSTLELGDSALYLCASSADAWDRGHEQYFGPGTRLTVT.

The rearrangement joins TRBV27 to TRBJ2-1; 7 bases are a match to TRBD2. The CDR3 covers 16 residues. Germline assignment: CDR1 MNHEY and CDR2 SMNVEV (reference sequence). Trimming at V came to 5 bases and at J to 0 bases, leaving 7 bases not matched to a gene. CDR3 sequence (DNA): TGTGCCAGCAGTCCCCGGGGGACTATCTCCTACAATGAGCAGTTCTTC. It codes for CASSPRGTISYNEQFF.

This clone has only a few counts. The rearrangement joins TRBV10-3 to TRBJ2-2; D may be TRBD2 (5 bases). The CDR3 contains 16 residues. Germline V gives CDR1 ENHRY, CDR2 SYGVKD. V dropped 4 bases and J dropped 1 base, with 13 bases sitting between them. The CDR3 DNA reads as TGTGCCATCAGTGCCAGAAACGAGGGGAACACCGGGGAGCTGTTTTTT. This codes for CAISARNEGNTGELFF.